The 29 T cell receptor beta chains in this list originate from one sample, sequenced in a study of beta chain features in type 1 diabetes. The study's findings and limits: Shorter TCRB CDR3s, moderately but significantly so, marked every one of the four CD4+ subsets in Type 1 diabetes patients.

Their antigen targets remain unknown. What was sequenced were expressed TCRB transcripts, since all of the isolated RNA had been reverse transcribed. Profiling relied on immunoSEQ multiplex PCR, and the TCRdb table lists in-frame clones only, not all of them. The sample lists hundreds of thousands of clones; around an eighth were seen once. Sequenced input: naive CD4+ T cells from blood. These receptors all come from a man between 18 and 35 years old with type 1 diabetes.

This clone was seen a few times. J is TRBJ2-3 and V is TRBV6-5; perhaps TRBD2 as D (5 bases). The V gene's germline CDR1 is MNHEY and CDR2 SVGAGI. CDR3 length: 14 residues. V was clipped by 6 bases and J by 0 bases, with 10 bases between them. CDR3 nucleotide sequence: TGTGCCAGCAGACTAGTCGCTAGCACAGATACGCAGTATTTT. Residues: CASRLVASTDTQYF.

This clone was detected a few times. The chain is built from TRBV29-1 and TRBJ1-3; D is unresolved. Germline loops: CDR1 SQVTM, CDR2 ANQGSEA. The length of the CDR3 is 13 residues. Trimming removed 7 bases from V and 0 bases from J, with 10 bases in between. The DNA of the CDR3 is TGCAGCGGACGCCGGGGCTCTGGAAACACCATATATTTT. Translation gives CSGRRGSGNTIYF.

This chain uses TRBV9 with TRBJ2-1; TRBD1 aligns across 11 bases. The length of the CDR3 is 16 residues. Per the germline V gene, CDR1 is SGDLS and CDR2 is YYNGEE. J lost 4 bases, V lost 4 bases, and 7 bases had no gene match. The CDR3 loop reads CASSHPGQGVYNEQFF. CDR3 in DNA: TGTGCCAGCAGCCATCCGGGACAGGGGGTTTACAATGAGCAGTTCTTC.

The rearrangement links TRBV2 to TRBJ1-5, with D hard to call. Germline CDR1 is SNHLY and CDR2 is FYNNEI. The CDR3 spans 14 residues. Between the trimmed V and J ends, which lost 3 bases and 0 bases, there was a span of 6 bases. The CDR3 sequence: CASSDVVSNQPQHF. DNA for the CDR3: TGTGCCAGCAGTGACGTTGTTAGCAATCAGCCCCAGCATTTT.

CDR3 region: CASSPIGRVEGYGYTF. In nucleotides, the CDR3 is TGTGCCAGCAGTCCAATAGGGCGCGTGGAGGGCTATGGCTACACCTTC. The J gene is TRBJ1-2, the V gene TRBV7-8; D not resolved. The germline V gene has CDR1 SGHVS and CDR2 FQNEAQ. The ends were cut back, 6 bases at V and 4 bases at J, with 21 bases in the middle. This CDR3 has 16 amino acids.

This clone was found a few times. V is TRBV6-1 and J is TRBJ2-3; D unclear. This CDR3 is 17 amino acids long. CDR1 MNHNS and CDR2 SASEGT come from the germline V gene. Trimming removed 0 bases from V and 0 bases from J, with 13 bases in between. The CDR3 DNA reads TGTGCCAGCAGTGAAGCATGGGCAGGAACTAGCACAGATACGCAGTATTTT. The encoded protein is CASSEAWAGTSTDTQYF.

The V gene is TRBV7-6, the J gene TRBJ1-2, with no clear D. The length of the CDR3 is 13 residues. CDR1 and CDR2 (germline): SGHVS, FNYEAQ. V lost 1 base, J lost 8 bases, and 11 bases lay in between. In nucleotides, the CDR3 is TGTGCCAGCAGCTTAGGGTCCCTCGACGGCTACACCTTC. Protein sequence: CASSLGSLDGYTF.

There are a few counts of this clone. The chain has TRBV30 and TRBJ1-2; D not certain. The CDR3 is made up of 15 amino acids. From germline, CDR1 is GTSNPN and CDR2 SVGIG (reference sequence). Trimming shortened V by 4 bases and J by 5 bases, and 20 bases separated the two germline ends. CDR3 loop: CAWIRSWAYPYGYTF. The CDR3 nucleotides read TGTGCCTGGATCCGAAGTTGGGCCTACCCGTATGGCTACACCTTC.

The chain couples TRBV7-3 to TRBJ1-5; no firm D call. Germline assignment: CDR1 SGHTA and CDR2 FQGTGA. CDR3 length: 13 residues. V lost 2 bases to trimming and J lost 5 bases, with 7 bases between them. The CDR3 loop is CASSLESDQPQHF. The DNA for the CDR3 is TGTGCCAGCAGCTTAGAGTCCGATCAGCCCCAGCATTTT.

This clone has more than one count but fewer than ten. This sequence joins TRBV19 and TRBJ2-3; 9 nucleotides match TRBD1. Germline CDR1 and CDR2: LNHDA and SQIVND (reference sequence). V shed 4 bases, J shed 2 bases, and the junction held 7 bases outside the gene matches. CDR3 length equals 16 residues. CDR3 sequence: CASSRTGTGTTDTQYF. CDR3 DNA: TGTGCCAGTAGTAGGACCGGGACAGGGACCACAGATACGCAGTATTTT.

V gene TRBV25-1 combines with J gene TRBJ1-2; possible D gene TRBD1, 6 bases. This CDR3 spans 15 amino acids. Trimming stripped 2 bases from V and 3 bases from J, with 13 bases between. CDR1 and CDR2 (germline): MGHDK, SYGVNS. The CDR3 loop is CASSETAGGDYGYTF. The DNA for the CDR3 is TGTGCCAGCAGTGAAACGGCCGGGGGCGACTATGGCTACACCTTC.

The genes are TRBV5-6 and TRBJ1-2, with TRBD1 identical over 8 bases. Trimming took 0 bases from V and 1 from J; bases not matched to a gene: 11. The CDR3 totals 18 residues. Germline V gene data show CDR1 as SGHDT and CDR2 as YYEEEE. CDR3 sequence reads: CASSLDFAGGMLNYGYTF. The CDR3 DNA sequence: TGTGCCAGCAGCTTGGATTTCGCAGGGGGCATGCTTAACTATGGCTACACCTTC.

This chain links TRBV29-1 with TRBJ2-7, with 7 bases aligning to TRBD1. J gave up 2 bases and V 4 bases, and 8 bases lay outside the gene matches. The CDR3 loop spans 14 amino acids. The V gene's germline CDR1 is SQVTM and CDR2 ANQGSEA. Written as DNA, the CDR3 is TGCAGCGTTGGCTCCGGGACAGATGCCTACGAGCAGTACTTC. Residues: CSVGSGTDAYEQYF.

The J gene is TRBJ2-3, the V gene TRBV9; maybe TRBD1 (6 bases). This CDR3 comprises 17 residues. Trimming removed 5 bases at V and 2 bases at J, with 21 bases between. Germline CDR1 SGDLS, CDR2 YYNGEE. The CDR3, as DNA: TGTGCCAGCAGTCAAGTGGGGGCCCTACTTAACACAGATACGCAGTATTTT. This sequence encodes CASSQVGALLNTDTQYF.

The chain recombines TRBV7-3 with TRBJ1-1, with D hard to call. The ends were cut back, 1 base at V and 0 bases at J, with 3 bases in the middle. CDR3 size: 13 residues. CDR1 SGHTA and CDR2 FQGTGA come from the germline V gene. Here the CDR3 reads CASSLSVNTEAFF. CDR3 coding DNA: TGTGCCAGCAGCTTAAGTGTGAACACTGAAGCTTTCTTT.

The CDR3: CAWSEFNEQYF. The CDR3 DNA reads as TGTGCCTGGAGCGAATTCAACGAGCAGTACTTC. The chain has TRBV30 and TRBJ2-7, with D unresolved. Per germline, CDR1 GTSNPN and CDR2 SVGIG (reference sequence). The CDR3 extends over 11 amino acids. The V gene lost 3 bases and the J gene lost 5 bases, with 8 bases spanning the gap.

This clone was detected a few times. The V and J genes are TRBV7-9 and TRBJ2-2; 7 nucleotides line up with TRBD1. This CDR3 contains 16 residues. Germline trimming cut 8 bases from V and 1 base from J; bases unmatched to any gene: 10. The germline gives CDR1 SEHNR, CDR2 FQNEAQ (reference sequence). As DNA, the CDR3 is TGTGCCAGCCGAGGTATGACAGGGCGGAACACCGGGGAGCTGTTTTTT. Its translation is CASRGMTGRNTGELFF.

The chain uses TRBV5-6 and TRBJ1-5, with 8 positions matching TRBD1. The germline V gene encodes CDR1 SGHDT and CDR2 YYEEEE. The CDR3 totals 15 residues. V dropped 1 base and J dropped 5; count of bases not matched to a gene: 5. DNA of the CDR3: TGTGCCAGCAGCTTGTTGGACAGGGACGATCAGCCCCAGCATTTT. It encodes CASSLLDRDDQPQHF.

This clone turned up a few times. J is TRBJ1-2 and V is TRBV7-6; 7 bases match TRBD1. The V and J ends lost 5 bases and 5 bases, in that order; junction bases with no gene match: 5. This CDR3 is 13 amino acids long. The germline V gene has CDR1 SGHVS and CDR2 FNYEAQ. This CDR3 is CASSPGQRYGYTF. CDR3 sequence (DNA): TGTGCCAGCAGCCCGGGACAGCGGTATGGCTACACCTTC.

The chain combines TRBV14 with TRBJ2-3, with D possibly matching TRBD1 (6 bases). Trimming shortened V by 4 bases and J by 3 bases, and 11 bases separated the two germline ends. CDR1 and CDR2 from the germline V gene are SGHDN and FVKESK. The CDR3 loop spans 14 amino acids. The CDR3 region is CASSLSRGTDTQYF. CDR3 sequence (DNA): TGTGCCAGCAGCCTTAGTAGGGGGACAGATACGCAGTATTTT. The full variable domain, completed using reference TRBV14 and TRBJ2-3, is EAGVTQFPSHSVIEKGQTVTLRCDPISGHDNLYWYRRVMGKEIKFLLHFVKESKQDESGMPNNRFLAERTGGTYSTLKVQPAELEDSGVYFCASSLSRGTDTQYFGPGTRLTVL.

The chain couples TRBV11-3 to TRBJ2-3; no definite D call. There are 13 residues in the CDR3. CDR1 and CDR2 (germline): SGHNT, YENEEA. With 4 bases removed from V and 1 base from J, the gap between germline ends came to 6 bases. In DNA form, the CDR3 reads TGTGCCAGCAGCTCCCAGGGCACAGATACGCAGTATTTT. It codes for CASSSQGTDTQYF. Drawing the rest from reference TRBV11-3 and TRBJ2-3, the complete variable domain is EAGVVQSPRYKIIEKKQPVAFWCNPISGHNTLYWYLQNLGQGPELLIRYENEEAVDDSQLPKDRFSAERLKGVDSTLKIQPAELGDSAVYLCASSSQGTDTQYFGPGTRLTVL.

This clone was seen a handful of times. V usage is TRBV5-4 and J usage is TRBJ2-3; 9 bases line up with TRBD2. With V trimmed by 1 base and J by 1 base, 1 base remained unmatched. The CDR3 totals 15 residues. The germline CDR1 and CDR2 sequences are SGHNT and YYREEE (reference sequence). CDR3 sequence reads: CASSLPSGGTDTQYF. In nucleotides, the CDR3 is TGTGCCAGCAGCTTGCCTAGCGGGGGCACAGATACGCAGTATTTT.

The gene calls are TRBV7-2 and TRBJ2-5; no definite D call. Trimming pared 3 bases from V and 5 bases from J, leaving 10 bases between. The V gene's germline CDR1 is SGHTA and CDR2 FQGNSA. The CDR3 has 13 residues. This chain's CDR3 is CASSLRFRETQYF. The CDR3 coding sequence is TGTGCCAGCAGCTTGCGCTTTCGGGAGACCCAGTACTTC.

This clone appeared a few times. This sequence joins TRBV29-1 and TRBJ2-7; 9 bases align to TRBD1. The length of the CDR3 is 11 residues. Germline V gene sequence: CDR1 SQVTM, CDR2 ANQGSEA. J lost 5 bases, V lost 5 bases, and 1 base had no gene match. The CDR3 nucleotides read TGCAGCGTTCGACAGGGGGACGAGCAGTACTTC. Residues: CSVRQGDEQYF.

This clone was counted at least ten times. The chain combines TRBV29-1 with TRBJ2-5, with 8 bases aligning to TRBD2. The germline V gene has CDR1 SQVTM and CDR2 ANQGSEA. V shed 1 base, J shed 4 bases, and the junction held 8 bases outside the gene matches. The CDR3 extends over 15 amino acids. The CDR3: CSVEAPAGVGETQYF. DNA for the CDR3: TGCAGCGTTGAAGCGCCAGCGGGGGTAGGAGAGACCCAGTACTTC.

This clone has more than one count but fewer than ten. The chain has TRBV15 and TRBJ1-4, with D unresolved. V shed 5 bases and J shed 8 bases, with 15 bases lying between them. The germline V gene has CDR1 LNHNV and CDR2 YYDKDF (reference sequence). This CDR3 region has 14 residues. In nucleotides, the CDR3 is TGTGCCACCAGCTCCCGGGATCCCAGGGAAAAACTGTTTTTT. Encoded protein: CATSSRDPREKLFF.

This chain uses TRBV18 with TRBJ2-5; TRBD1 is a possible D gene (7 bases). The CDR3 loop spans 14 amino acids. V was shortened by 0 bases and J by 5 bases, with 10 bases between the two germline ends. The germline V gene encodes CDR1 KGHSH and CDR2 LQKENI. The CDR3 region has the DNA TGTGCCAGCTCACCACCGACAGGGAGGGAGACCCAGTACTTC. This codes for CASSPPTGRETQYF.

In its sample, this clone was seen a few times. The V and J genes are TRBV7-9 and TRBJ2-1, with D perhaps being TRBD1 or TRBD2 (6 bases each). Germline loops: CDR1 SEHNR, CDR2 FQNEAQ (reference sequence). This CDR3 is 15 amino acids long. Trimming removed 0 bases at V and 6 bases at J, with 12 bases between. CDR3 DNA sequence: TGTGCCAGCAGCTTAGCGGGGGGCGCGGGCAATGAGCAGTTCTTC. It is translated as CASSLAGGAGNEQFF. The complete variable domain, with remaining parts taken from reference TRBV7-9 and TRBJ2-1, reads DTGVSQNPRHKITKRGQNVTFRCDPISEHNRLYWYRQTLGQGPEFLTYFQNEAQLEKSRLLSDRFSAERPKGSFSTLEIQRTEQGDSAMYLCASSLAGGAGNEQFFGPGTRLTVL.

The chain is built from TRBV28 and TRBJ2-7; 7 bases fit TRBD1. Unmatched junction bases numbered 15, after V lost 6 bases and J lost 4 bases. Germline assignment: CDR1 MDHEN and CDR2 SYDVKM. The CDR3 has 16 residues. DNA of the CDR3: TGTGCCAGCAGACCTCTTACAGGGGATAATTGGTACGAGCAGTACTTC. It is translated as CASRPLTGDNWYEQYF.